Listed below are T cell receptor beta chains from one sample, sequenced in a study of CXCR3-negative and CXCR3-positive naive CD8 T cells. One entry per CDR3 protein, without DNA, is what TCRdb gives after re-calling the 5' RACE reads. The ten top clones account for 2.5%, within a sample of 46,000 or so distinct CDR3 sequences. Sequenced material: naive CXCR3- CD8+ T cells from blood. The receptor source for this set is a human donor in good health. Some clones in this sample may be carry-over from other donors' samples. CDR3s include the opening cysteine and the closing phenylalanine or tryptophan. Fields, in order: V gene, J gene, CDR3 protein.

v_call: TRBV20-1; j_call: TRBJ2-1; cdr3_aa: CSAGTSGYNEQFF
v_call: TRBV7-6; j_call: TRBJ2-5; cdr3_aa: CASSLGWAGLEAETQYF
v_call: TRBV6-5; j_call: TRBJ1-1; cdr3_aa: CASRSQGNTEAFF
v_call: TRBV27; j_call: TRBJ2-3; cdr3_aa: CASSLGLGRADTQYF
v_call: TRBV9; j_call: TRBJ1-1; cdr3_aa: CVSSVDKGMGSEAFF
v_call: TRBV10-3; j_call: TRBJ2-2; cdr3_aa: CAISDLGGMNTGELFF
v_call: TRBV4-3; j_call: TRBJ2-1; cdr3_aa: CASSQDRGGYNEQFF
v_call: TRBV20-1; j_call: TRBJ1-1; cdr3_aa: CSAKGAFPGQGQNTEAFF
v_call: TRBV12-3/TRBV12-4; j_call: TRBJ2-7; cdr3_aa: CASRGADYEQYF
v_call: TRBV11-2; j_call: TRBJ2-7; cdr3_aa: CASSADRGLDEQYF
v_call: TRBV7-9; j_call: TRBJ2-6; cdr3_aa: CASSPQGAGANVLTF